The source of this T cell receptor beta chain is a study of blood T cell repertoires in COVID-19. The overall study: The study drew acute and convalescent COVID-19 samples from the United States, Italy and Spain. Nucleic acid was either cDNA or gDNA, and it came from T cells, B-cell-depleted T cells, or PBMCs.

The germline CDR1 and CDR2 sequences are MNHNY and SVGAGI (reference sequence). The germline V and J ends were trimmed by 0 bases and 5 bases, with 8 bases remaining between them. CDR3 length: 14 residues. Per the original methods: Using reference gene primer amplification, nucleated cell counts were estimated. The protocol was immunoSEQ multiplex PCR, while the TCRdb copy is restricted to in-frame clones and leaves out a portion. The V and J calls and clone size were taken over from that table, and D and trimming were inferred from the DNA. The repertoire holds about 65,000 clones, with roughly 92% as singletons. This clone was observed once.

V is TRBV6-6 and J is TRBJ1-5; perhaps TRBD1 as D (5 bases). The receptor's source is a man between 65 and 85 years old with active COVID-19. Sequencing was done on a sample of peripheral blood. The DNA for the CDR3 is TGTGCCAGCAGTTACTCGGGCAGGGATCAGCCCCAGCATTTT. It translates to CASSYSGRDQPQHF.